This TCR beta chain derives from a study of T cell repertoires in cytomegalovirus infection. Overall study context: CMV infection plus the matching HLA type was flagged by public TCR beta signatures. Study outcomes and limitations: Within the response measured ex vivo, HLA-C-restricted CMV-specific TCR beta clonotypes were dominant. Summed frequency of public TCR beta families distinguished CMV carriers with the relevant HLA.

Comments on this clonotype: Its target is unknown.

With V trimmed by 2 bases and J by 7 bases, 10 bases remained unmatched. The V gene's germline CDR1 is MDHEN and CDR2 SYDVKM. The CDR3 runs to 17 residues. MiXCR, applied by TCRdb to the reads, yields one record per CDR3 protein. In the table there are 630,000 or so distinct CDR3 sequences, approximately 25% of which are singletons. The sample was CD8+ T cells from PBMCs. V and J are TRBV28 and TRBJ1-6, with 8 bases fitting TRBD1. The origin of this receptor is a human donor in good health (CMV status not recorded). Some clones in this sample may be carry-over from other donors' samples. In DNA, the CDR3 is TGTGCCAGCAGTTTAATAGGACAGGGAGTTGACAATTCACCCCTCCACTTT. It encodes CASSLIGQGVDNSPLHF.